This TCR beta chain originates from a study of T cell repertoires in cytomegalovirus infection. The junction had 11 bases not matched to a gene; V was cut back by 6 bases and J by 7 bases. This CDR3 is 17 amino acids long. CDR1 is SGHTA, CDR2 FQGNSA, per germline. This clonotype was seen many times. TCRdb processed the reads anew with MiXCR; each CDR3 protein has one entry. The table shows 150,000 to 180,000 distinct CDR3 sequences, with roughly a quarter occurring only once. The TCR originated in a human donor in good health (CMV status not recorded). Some clones in this sample may be carry-over from other donors' samples. Sequencing used PBMCs. This chain uses TRBV7-2 with TRBJ2-2; 13 bases match TRBD2. The DNA of the CDR3 is TGTGCCAGCAGTCAGGCCGGGACTAGCGGGGTCGGCGGGGAGCTGTTTTTT. As protein: CASSQAGTSGVGGELFF.